The clone carrying this TCR beta chain was counted many times. Germline assignment: CDR1 DFQATT and CDR2 SNEGSKA (reference sequence). There are 11 residues in the CDR3. The sample comes from a study of spatial heterogeneity in lung cancer. The time point: sample taken at primary tumor resection. Sequencing of whole RNA from tumor, nontumor lung or frozen PBMC involved no sorting. TCRdb fed the 5' RACE reads into MiXCR, producing one record per CDR3 protein. The data hold 35,000 to 45,000 distinct CDR3 sequences, with roughly 5.6% observed a single time. This receptor was identified in a female donor with early-stage non-small cell lung cancer. The chain is built from TRBV20-1 and TRBJ1-1, with a possible D match to TRBD1 (5 bases). The sequencing here drew on PBMCs, taken at surgery. CDR3 bases: TGCAAACCGGGGCGAAGCACTGAAGCTTTCTTT. This encodes CKPGRSTEAFF.